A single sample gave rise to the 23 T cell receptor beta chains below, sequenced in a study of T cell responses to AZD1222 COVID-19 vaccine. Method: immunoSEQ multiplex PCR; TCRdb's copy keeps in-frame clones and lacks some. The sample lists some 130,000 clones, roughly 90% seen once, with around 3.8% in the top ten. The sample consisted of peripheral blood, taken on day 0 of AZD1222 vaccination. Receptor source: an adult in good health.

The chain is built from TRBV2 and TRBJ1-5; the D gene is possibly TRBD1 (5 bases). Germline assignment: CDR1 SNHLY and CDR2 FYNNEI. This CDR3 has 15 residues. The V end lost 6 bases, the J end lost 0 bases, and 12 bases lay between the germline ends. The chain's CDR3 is CASREGPYSNQPQHF. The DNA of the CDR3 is TGTGCCAGCAGGGAGGGGCCCTATAGCAATCAGCCCCAGCATTTT. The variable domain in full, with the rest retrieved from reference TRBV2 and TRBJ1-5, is EPEVTQTPSHQVTQMGQEVILRCVPISNHLYFYWYRQILGQKVEFLVSFYNNEISEKSEIFDDQFSVERPDGSNFTLKIRSTKLEDSAMYFCASREGPYSNQPQHFGDGTRLSIL.

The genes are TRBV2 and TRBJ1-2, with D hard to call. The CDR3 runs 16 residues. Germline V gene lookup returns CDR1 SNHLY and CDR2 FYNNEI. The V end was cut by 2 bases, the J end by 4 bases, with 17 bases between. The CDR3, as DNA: TGTGCCAGCAGTGAATCGGTGTTGGGCAGAGCCTATGGCTACACCTTC. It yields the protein CASSESVLGRAYGYTF.

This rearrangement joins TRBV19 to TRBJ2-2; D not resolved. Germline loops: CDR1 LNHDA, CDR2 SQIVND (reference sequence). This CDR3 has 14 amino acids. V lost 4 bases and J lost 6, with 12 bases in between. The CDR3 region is CASSTPGPSGELFF. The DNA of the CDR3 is TGTGCCAGTAGTACCCCTGGCCCGTCCGGGGAGCTGTTTTTT.

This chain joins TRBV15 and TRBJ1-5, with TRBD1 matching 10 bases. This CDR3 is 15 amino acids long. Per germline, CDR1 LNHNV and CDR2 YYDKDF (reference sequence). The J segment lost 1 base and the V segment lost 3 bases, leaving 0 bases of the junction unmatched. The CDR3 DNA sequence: TGTGCCACCAGCAGGACAGGGGGCAGCAATCAGCCCCAGCATTTT. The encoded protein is CATSRTGGSNQPQHF.

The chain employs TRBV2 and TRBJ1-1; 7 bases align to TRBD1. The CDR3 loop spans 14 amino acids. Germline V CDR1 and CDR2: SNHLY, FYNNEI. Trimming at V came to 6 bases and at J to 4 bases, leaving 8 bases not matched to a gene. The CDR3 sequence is CASRDGYRGTEAFF. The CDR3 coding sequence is TGTGCCAGCAGGGACGGGTACAGGGGCACTGAAGCTTTCTTT.

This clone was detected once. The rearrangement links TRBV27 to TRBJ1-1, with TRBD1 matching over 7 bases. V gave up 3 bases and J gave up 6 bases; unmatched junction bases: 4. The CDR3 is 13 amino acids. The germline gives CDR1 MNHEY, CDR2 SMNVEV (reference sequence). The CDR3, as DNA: TGTGCCAGCAGTTTTAGGGGGCCGGCTGAAGCTTTCTTT. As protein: CASSFRGPAEAFF.

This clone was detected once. In nucleotides, the CDR3 is TGTGCCAGCAGCTCGGACAGGGCCTACAATGAGCAGTTCTTC. Its translation is CASSSDRAYNEQFF. The V and J genes are TRBV5-4 and TRBJ2-1; TRBD1 matches at 8 bases. J lost 2 bases, V lost 3 bases, and 1 base had no gene match. CDR1 and CDR2 from the germline V gene are SGHNT and YYREEE (reference sequence). CDR3 length equals 14 residues.

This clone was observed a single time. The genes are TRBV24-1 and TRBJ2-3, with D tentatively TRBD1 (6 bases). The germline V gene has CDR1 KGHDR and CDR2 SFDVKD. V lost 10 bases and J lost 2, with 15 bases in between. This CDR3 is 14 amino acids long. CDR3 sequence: CATPDREYTDTQYF. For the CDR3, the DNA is TGTGCCACACCGGACAGAGAATACACAGATACGCAGTATTTT.

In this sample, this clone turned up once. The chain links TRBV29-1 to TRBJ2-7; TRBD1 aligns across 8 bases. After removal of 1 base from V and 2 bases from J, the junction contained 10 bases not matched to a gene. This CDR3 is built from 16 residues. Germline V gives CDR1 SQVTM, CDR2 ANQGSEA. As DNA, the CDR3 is TGCAGCGTTGAAGGCCTCAGGGGGCGCAACCCCTACGAGCAGTACTTC. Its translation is CSVEGLRGRNPYEQYF.

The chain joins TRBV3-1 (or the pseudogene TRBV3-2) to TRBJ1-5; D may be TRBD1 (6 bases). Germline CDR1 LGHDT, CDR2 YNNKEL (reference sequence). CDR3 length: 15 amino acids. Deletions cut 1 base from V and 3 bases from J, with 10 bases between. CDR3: CASSQARGVNQPQHF. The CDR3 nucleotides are TGTGCCAGCAGCCAAGCCAGGGGAGTCAATCAGCCCCAGCATTTT.

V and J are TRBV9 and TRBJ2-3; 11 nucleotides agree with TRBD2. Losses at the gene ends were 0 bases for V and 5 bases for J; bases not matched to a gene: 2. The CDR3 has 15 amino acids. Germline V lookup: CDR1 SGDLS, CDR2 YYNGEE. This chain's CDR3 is CASSVVGLAGDTQYF. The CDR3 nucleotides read TGTGCCAGCAGCGTAGTCGGACTAGCGGGAGATACGCAGTATTTT.

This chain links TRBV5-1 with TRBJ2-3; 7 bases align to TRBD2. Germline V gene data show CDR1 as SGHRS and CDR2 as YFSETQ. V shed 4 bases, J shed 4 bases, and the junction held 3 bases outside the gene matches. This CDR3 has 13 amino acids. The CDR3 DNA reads TGCGCCAGCAGCCCCCGGGGGGCAGATACGCAGTATTTT. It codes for CASSPRGADTQYF.

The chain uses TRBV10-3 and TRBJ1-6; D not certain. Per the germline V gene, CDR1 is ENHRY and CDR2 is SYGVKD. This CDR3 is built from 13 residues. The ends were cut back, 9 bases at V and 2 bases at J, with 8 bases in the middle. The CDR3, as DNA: TGTGCCATTCAGGAAACCTATAATTCACCCCTCCACTTT. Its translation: CAIQETYNSPLHF.

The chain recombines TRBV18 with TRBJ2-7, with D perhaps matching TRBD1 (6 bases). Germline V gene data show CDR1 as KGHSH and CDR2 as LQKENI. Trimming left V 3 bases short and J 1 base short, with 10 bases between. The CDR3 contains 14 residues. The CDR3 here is CASSPPGVSYEQYF. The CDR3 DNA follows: TGTGCCAGCTCACCCCCAGGGGTTTCCTACGAGCAGTACTTC.

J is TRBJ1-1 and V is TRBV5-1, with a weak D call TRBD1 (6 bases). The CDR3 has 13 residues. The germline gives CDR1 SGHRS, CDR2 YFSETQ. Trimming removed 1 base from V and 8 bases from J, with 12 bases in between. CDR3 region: CASSLKIQGEAFF. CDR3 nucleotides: TGCGCCAGCAGCTTGAAAATACAGGGAGAAGCTTTCTTT.

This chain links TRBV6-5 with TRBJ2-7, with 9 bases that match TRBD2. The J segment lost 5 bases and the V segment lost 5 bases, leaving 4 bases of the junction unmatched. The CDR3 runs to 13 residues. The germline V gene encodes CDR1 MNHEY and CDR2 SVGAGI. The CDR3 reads CASSIAGADEQYF. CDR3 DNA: TGTGCCAGCAGTATAGCGGGAGCGGACGAGCAGTACTTC.

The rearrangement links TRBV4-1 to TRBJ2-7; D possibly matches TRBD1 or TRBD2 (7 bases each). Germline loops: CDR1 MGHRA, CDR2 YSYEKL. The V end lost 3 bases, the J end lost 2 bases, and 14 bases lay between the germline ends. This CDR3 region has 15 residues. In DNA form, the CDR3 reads TGCGCCAGCAGCCAGACCCAGGGGGGGACCTACGAGCAGTACTTC. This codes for CASSQTQGGTYEQYF.

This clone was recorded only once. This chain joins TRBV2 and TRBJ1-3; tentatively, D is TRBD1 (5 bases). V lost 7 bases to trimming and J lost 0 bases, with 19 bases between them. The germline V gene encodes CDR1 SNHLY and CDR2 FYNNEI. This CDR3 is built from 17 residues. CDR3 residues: CASTYPRDFSSGNTIYF. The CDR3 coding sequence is TGTGCCAGCACTTACCCTCGGGACTTCAGCTCTGGAAACACCATATATTTT.

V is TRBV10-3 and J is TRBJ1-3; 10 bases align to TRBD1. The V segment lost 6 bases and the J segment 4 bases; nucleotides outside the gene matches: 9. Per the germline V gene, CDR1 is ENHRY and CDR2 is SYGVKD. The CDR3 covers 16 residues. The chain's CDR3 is CAIRGTGALGGNTIYF. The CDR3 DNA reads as TGTGCCATCAGGGGGACAGGGGCACTCGGGGGAAACACCATATATTTT.

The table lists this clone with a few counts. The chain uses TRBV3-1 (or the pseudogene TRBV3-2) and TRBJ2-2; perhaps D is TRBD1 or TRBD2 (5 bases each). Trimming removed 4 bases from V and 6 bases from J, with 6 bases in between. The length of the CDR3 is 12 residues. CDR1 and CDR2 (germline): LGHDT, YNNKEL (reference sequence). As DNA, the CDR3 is TGTGCCAGCAGCCTGGGACCCGGGGAGCTGTTTTTT. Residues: CASSLGPGELFF.

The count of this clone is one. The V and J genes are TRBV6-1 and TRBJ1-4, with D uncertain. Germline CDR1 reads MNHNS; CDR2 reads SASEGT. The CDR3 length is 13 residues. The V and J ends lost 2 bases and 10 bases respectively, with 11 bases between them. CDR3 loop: CASSEPTAGKLFF. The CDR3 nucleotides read TGTGCCAGCAGTGAACCGACCGCGGGAAAACTGTTTTTT.

The CDR3 nucleotides are TGCAGTGCTAAGTCGGGAGATACGCAGTATTTT. The encoded protein is CSAKSGDTQYF. V gene TRBV20-1 combines with J gene TRBJ2-3; no definite D call. V dropped 4 bases and J dropped 5 bases, with 7 bases sitting between them. In germline, CDR1 is DFQATT, CDR2 SNEGSKA (reference sequence). The CDR3 length is 11 residues.

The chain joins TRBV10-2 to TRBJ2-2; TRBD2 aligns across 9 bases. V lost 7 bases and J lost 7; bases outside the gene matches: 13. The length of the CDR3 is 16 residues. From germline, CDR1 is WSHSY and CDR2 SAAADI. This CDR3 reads CASTDGGRARVGELFF. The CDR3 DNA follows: TGCGCCAGCACTGATGGCGGGAGGGCCCGGGTCGGGGAGCTGTTTTTT.